A selection of T cell receptor beta chains follows, all from one sample in a study of read filtering for tumor transcriptome and immune sequencing. TCRdb re-analysed the reads in MiXCR, keeping a single row per CDR3 protein. Of around 31,000 distinct CDR3 sequences listed, around 18% were seen once; the top ten hold 15% to 20%. Input material: a population of CD138-negative cells sorted from bone marrow. The receptors here all came from a donor aged 40 or older with multiple myeloma. Both conserved end residues are part of each CDR3. The D gene is left open where the match is weak. Where a row states a size, it is once, few, many or the class of an expanded clone; other rows omit it.

CDR3 length: 15
clone size: -
D gene: TRBD2
J gene: TRBJ2-1
V gene: TRBV29-1
CDR3 DNA: TGCAGCGTTGAACGTCTAGCGGGTCGAATGTATGAGCAGTTCTTC
CDR3 protein: CSVERLAGRMYEQFF

CDR3 length: 18
clone size: few
D gene: -
J gene: TRBJ1-1
V gene: TRBV14
CDR3 DNA: TGTGCCAGCAGCCAAGAGGGCAGGAACCAAATCATGAACACTGAAGCTTTCTTT
CDR3 protein: CASSQEGRNQIMNTEAFF

CDR3 length: 15
clone size: many
D gene: TRBD2
J gene: TRBJ2-3
V gene: TRBV3-1
CDR3 DNA: TGTGCCAGCAGCCGAAGCGGGGCCCCCGGAGATACGCAGTATTTT
CDR3 protein: CASSRSGAPGDTQYF

CDR3 length: 13
clone size: -
D gene: -
J gene: TRBJ1-3
V gene: TRBV28
CDR3 DNA: TGTGCCAGCAGTTCCTCTGAGGGAAACACCATATATTTT
CDR3 protein: CASSSSEGNTIYF

CDR3 length: 13
clone size: many
D gene: -
J gene: TRBJ2-7
V gene: TRBV20-1
CDR3 DNA: TGCAGTGCTCTTACAGGGCCCTCCGGCGAGCAGTACTTC
CDR3 protein: CSALTGPSGEQYF

CDR3 length: 17
clone size: -
D gene: -
J gene: TRBJ1-3
V gene: TRBV20-1
CDR3 DNA: TGCAGTGCTAGAGCGGACGGGGGACGGGGATCTGGAAACACCATATATTTT
CDR3 protein: CSARADGGRGSGNTIYF

CDR3 length: 12
clone size: many
D gene: -
J gene: TRBJ2-3
V gene: TRBV29-1
CDR3 DNA: TGCAGCGTTGAGAGTCAAACAGATACGCAGTATTTT
CDR3 protein: CSVESQTDTQYF

CDR3 length: 13
clone size: many
D gene: -
J gene: TRBJ1-2
V gene: TRBV20-1
CDR3 DNA: TGCAGTGCTAGAGATCCGGGTTCCGGTGGCTACACCTTC
CDR3 protein: CSARDPGSGGYTF

CDR3 length: 13
clone size: many
D gene: -
J gene: TRBJ2-1
V gene: TRBV12-3/TRBV12-4
CDR3 DNA: TGTGCCAGCAGTTTTCCAGGGAACAATGAGCAGTTCTTC
CDR3 protein: CASSFPGNNEQFF

CDR3 length: 15
clone size: few
D gene: TRBD2
J gene: TRBJ2-5
V gene: TRBV7-9
CDR3 DNA: TGTGCCAGCAGCTTCAGCGGGGGAGAAAAAGAGACCCAGTACTTC
CDR3 protein: CASSFSGGEKETQYF

CDR3 length: 12
clone size: many
D gene: TRBD1
J gene: TRBJ2-1
V gene: TRBV20-1
CDR3 DNA: TGCAGTGCTACCCCAGGGGGCAATGAGCAGTTCTTC
CDR3 protein: CSATPGGNEQFF

CDR3 length: 14
clone size: many
D gene: -
J gene: TRBJ2-7
V gene: TRBV6-5
CDR3 DNA: TGTGCCAGCAGGGCCATAGGACGGTCCTACGAGCAGTACTTC
CDR3 protein: CASRAIGRSYEQYF

CDR3 length: 14
clone size: many
D gene: -
J gene: TRBJ2-5
V gene: TRBV28
CDR3 DNA: TGTGCCAGCAGCTCCCACAGCTTAGGGGAGACCCAGTACTTC
CDR3 protein: CASSSHSLGETQYF

CDR3 length: 15
clone size: many
D gene: TRBD2
J gene: TRBJ2-1
V gene: TRBV5-1
CDR3 DNA: TGCGCCAGCAGCTTGGTAGCGGGGTACTACAATGAGCAGTTCTTC
CDR3 protein: CASSLVAGYYNEQFF

CDR3 length: 12
clone size: many
D gene: -
J gene: TRBJ2-3
V gene: TRBV20-1
CDR3 DNA: TGCAGTGCTAGGACCCCTGGGGGTACGCAGTATTTT
CDR3 protein: CSARTPGGTQYF

CDR3 length: 14
clone size: many
D gene: -
J gene: TRBJ2-3
V gene: TRBV5-1
CDR3 DNA: TGCGCCAGCAGCGGGGGCGGGTCTCCAGATACGCAGTATTTT
CDR3 protein: CASSGGGSPDTQYF

CDR3 length: 14
clone size: many
D gene: TRBD1
J gene: TRBJ2-5
V gene: TRBV29-1
CDR3 DNA: TGCAGCGTGGCCCGGACAGGGATCCAAGAGACCCAGTACTTC
CDR3 protein: CSVARTGIQETQYF

CDR3 length: 11
clone size: many
D gene: TRBD1
J gene: TRBJ1-2
V gene: TRBV23-1
CDR3 DNA: TGCGCCAGCAGGACAGGGGGTGGCTACACCTTC
CDR3 protein: CASRTGGGYTF

CDR3 length: 15
clone size: -
D gene: -
J gene: TRBJ2-3
V gene: TRBV18
CDR3 DNA: TGTGCCGGCTCACCACTGGACGGTTATGCAGATACGCAGTATTTT
CDR3 protein: CAGSPLDGYADTQYF

CDR3 length: 13
clone size: many
D gene: -
J gene: TRBJ2-1
V gene: TRBV30
CDR3 DNA: TGTGCCTGGAGTGTACTGGTTGGAGGGGAGCAGTTCTTC
CDR3 protein: CAWSVLVGGEQFF

CDR3 length: 14
clone size: -
D gene: -
J gene: TRBJ1-5
V gene: TRBV4-1
CDR3 DNA: TGCGCCAGCAGCCAAGAACAGACTAATCAGCCCCAGCATTTT
CDR3 protein: CASSQEQTNQPQHF

CDR3 length: 15
clone size: many
D gene: -
J gene: TRBJ1-2
V gene: TRBV12-3/TRBV12-4
CDR3 DNA: TGTGCCAGCAGTTTTATGGGAGTTGATGGCGATGGCTACACCTTC
CDR3 protein: CASSFMGVDGDGYTF

CDR3 length: 18
clone size: many
D gene: TRBD2
J gene: TRBJ2-7
V gene: TRBV20-1
CDR3 DNA: TGCAGTGCTAGAGTCCCCCCGGGGCTAGCGGGGGGCGGCTACGAGCAGTACTTC
CDR3 protein: CSARVPPGLAGGGYEQYF

CDR3 length: 17
clone size: many
D gene: -
J gene: TRBJ2-7
V gene: TRBV11-2
CDR3 DNA: TGTGCCAGCAGCTTCGTCAGCGCGGGACACCACTCCTACGAGCAGTACTTC
CDR3 protein: CASSFVSAGHHSYEQYF

CDR3 length: 15
clone size: many
D gene: TRBD2
J gene: TRBJ2-3
V gene: TRBV20-1
CDR3 DNA: TGCAGTGCTTCAGCGGGAGGGATAAGCACAGATACGCAGTATTTT
CDR3 protein: CSASAGGISTDTQYF

CDR3 length: 15
clone size: many
D gene: TRBD1
J gene: TRBJ1-5
V gene: TRBV29-1
CDR3 DNA: TGCAGCGTAGCCACCCTGACAGGGAGCAATCAGCCCCAGCATTTT
CDR3 protein: CSVATLTGSNQPQHF

CDR3 length: 15
clone size: many
D gene: -
J gene: TRBJ2-7
V gene: TRBV20-1
CDR3 DNA: TGCAGTGCTAGAGCCCCCCACAGGGGACTCAGTGAGCAGTACTTC
CDR3 protein: CSARAPHRGLSEQYF

CDR3 length: 12
clone size: many
D gene: -
J gene: TRBJ2-2
V gene: TRBV29-1
CDR3 DNA: TGCAGCGCCATGTCCGGGACCGGGGAGCTGTTTTTT
CDR3 protein: CSAMSGTGELFF

CDR3 length: 15
clone size: many
D gene: -
J gene: TRBJ2-2
V gene: TRBV28
CDR3 DNA: TGTGCCAGCAGTTTATACGGGGGAAGGGCCGGGGAGCTGTTTTTT
CDR3 protein: CASSLYGGRAGELFF

CDR3 length: 13
clone size: many
D gene: -
J gene: TRBJ2-1
V gene: TRBV30
CDR3 DNA: TGTGCCTGGAGGCAGGGCGCAAACAATGAGCAGTTCTTC
CDR3 protein: CAWRQGANNEQFF

CDR3 length: 17
clone size: many
D gene: -
J gene: TRBJ1-1
V gene: TRBV5-6
CDR3 DNA: TGTGCCAGCAGCTTGGCTGCCGTACGGGGAATGAACACTGAAGCTTTCTTT
CDR3 protein: CASSLAAVRGMNTEAFF

CDR3 length: 12
clone size: many
D gene: -
J gene: TRBJ1-2
V gene: TRBV20-1
CDR3 DNA: TGCAGTGCCCCACAAGCTAACTATGGCTACACCTTC
CDR3 protein: CSAPQANYGYTF

CDR3 length: 12
clone size: medium-sized
D gene: -
J gene: TRBJ2-1
V gene: TRBV2
CDR3 DNA: TGTGCCACTTCGGGGCCCTACAATGAGCAGTTCTTC
CDR3 protein: CATSGPYNEQFF

CDR3 length: 18
clone size: many
D gene: TRBD2
J gene: TRBJ2-2
V gene: TRBV9
CDR3 DNA: TGTGCCAGCAGCGTAGCCCCGGGGGGTAGCGGGGCAACCGGGGAGCTGTTTTTT
CDR3 protein: CASSVAPGGSGATGELFF

CDR3 length: 12
clone size: many
D gene: -
J gene: TRBJ2-1
V gene: TRBV30
CDR3 DNA: TGTGCCTGGACAGACTCCTACAATGAGCAGTTCTTC
CDR3 protein: CAWTDSYNEQFF

CDR3 length: 16
clone size: many
D gene: TRBD2
J gene: TRBJ2-5
V gene: TRBV20-1
CDR3 DNA: TGCAGTGCTAGAGGCGAGGCTAGCGGGGTGGGTGAGACCCAGTACTTC
CDR3 protein: CSARGEASGVGETQYF

CDR3 length: 13
clone size: many
D gene: -
J gene: TRBJ1-4
V gene: TRBV28
CDR3 DNA: TGTGCCAGCAGTCCCGGGGGTAGGGAAAAACTGTTTTTT
CDR3 protein: CASSPGGREKLFF

CDR3 length: 15
clone size: many
D gene: TRBD1
J gene: TRBJ1-2
V gene: TRBV5-5
CDR3 DNA: TGTGCCAGCAGCACCTACAGGGGGCTGAACTATGGCTACACCTTC
CDR3 protein: CASSTYRGLNYGYTF

CDR3 length: 16
clone size: medium-sized
D gene: -
J gene: TRBJ2-1
V gene: TRBV3-1
CDR3 DNA: TGTGCCAGCAGCCTCCTACCTTCCTTCTCCTACAATGAGCAGTTCTTC
CDR3 protein: CASSLLPSFSYNEQFF

CDR3 length: 14
clone size: many
D gene: -
J gene: TRBJ1-5
V gene: TRBV11-3
CDR3 DNA: TGTGCCAGCACGCGCCGAAGAGTCAATCAGCCCCAGCATTTT
CDR3 protein: CASTRRRVNQPQHF

CDR3 length: 13
clone size: few
D gene: -
J gene: TRBJ2-7
V gene: TRBV5-4
CDR3 DNA: TGTGCCAGCAGCTTGGACGGGTCCCACGAGCAGTACTTC
CDR3 protein: CASSLDGSHEQYF

CDR3 length: 12
clone size: many
D gene: -
J gene: TRBJ2-2
V gene: TRBV20-1
CDR3 DNA: TGCAGTGCAAGAGACACCTCCGGGGAGCTGTTTTTT
CDR3 protein: CSARDTSGELFF

CDR3 length: 15
clone size: many
D gene: -
J gene: TRBJ2-2
V gene: TRBV5-5
CDR3 DNA: TGTGCCAGCAGCTTGGGGAGCGTCTTCACCGGGGAGCTGTTTTTT
CDR3 protein: CASSLGSVFTGELFF

CDR3 length: 15
clone size: many
D gene: -
J gene: TRBJ1-6
V gene: TRBV12-3/TRBV12-4
CDR3 DNA: TGTGCCAGCAGTCCCATGGGATCCTATAATTCACCCCTCCACTTT
CDR3 protein: CASSPMGSYNSPLHF

CDR3 length: 13
clone size: many
D gene: TRBD2
J gene: TRBJ2-3
V gene: TRBV10-3
CDR3 DNA: TGTGCCATCATGGGGGACTACGGAGATACGCAGTATTTT
CDR3 protein: CAIMGDYGDTQYF

CDR3 length: 11
clone size: many
D gene: -
J gene: TRBJ2-7
V gene: TRBV30
CDR3 DNA: TGTGCCTGGAGTGTACCCGGGGAGCAGTACTTC
CDR3 protein: CAWSVPGEQYF

CDR3 length: 13
clone size: few
D gene: -
J gene: TRBJ2-5
V gene: TRBV29-1
CDR3 DNA: TGCAGCGTTGAGTTCAGGGTGCGGGAGACCCAGTACTTC
CDR3 protein: CSVEFRVRETQYF